This TCR beta chain was profiled in a study of radiotherapy plus CTLA-4 blockade in lung cancer. Trimming left V 2 bases short and J 5 bases short, with 16 bases between. The CDR3 consists of 15 residues. The germline V gene has CDR1 SGHRS and CDR2 YFSETQ. General study findings and limits: The best prediction of response reportedly came from early blood T cell clone dynamics, with interferon-beta. In blood, after radiotherapy plus ipilimumab, tumor-derived TCR clones expanded.

Those patients who had chemo-refractory metastatic non-small-cell lung cancer were given focal radiation along with CTLA-4 blockade through ipilimumab. The method was immunoSEQ multiplex PCR; TCRdb's version includes in-frame clones alone and lacks a portion of them. Found here are 45,000 to 55,000 clones, approximately 86% of them singletons; the top ten hold under 20%. With regard to this clone: Its antigen remains unidentified.

The V and J genes are TRBV5-1 and TRBJ2-5; D possibly corresponds to TRBD2 (5 bases). The clonotype originates from a human donor with non-small cell lung cancer that progressed on radiotherapy plus ipilimumab. Some clones in this sample may be carry-over from other donors' samples. The sequencing here drew on peripheral blood, taken from a patient treated with radiotherapy plus ipilimumab. The CDR3 reads CASSLRSSLQETQYF. As DNA, the CDR3 is TGCGCCAGCAGCTTACGCTCTAGCTTACAGGAGACCCAGTACTTC.